This paragraph reports one T cell receptor (beta chain). Its antigen is undetermined. This entry is derived from a study of shared clonotypes between healthy human individuals. Study at large: The study enrolled a couple of women and three men aged 18 to 49.

The study, taken as a whole, reports: The study found about 5% of naive CD4 clonotypes shared across a handful of donors.

Replicate PCRs for sorted subsets used 200 ng DNA; this equaled 25,000 to 30,000 T cell genomes. Data came from immunoSEQ multiplex PCR; TCRdb stores just in-frame clones and leaves some out. Among roughly 1,500,000 clones listed, approximately 98.5% were seen once. The CDR3 has 18 amino acids. CDR1 KGHSH and CDR2 LQKENI come from the germline V gene. Trimming at V came to 4 bases and at J to 7 bases, leaving 14 bases not matched to a gene. The healthy adult donors were HIV-negative and reported no recent acute infections or vaccinations. The gene calls are TRBV18 and TRBJ2-1, with TRBD1 matching 12 bases. The receptor was derived from a man aged 25-40 years in good health. The sequencing input was naive CD4+ T cells sorted from blood. Subset in this sample: CD45RA+ positively selected. The CDR3 region is CASSLMRPGQGALNEQFF. DNA for the CDR3: TGTGCCAGCTCACTTATGCGGCCGGGACAGGGGGCGCTGAATGAGCAGTTCTTC.